The 2 T cell receptor beta chains below come from one sample, sequenced in a study of blood T cells in healthy people across ages. The second PCR ran about 6 to 11 cycles with a sample-barcoded 5' primer and J-beta primers. TCRdb recomputed calls from the 5' RACE reads with MiXCR, one row per CDR3 protein. In the table there are approximately 1,000,000 distinct CDR3 sequences, roughly two fifths of which are singletons. Sequencing used blood. The receptors derive from a man aged 18 to 35 in good health.

J is TRBJ2-3 and V is TRBV7-9, with D possibly TRBD2 on 5 matching bases. CDR3 length: 15 amino acids. From germline, CDR1 is SEHNR and CDR2 FQNEAQ (reference sequence). V lost 0 bases to trimming and J lost 4 bases, with 11 bases between them. This CDR3 is CASSLASLAADTQYF. Written as DNA, the CDR3 is TGTGCCAGCAGCTTAGCCTCTCTAGCAGCAGATACGCAGTATTTT.

The V and J genes are TRBV4-3 and TRBJ1-6; D not certain. The CDR3 has 13 amino acids. CDR1 is LGHNA and CDR2 is YSLEER in the germline V gene. V lost 0 bases, J lost 8 bases, and 5 bases lay in between. The CDR3 nucleotides read TGCGCCAGCAGCCAAGATCAGTATTCACCCCTCCACTTT. Translated: CASSQDQYSPLHF.